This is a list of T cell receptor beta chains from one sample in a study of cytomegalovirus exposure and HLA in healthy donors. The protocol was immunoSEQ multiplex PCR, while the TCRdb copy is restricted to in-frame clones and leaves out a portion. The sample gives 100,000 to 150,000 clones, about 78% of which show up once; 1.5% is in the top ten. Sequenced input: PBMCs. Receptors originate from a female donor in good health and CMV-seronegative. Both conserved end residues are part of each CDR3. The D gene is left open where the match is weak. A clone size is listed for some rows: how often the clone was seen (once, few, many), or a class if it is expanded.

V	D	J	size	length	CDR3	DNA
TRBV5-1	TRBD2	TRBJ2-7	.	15	CASSPLAGASYEQYF	TGCGCCAGCAGCCCGTTAGCGGGAGCGTCGTACGAGCAGTACTTC
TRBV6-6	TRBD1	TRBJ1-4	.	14	CASSFDRGPEKLFF	TGTGCCAGCAGTTTCGACAGGGGCCCCGAAAAACTGTTTTTT
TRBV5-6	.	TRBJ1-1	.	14	CASSLETGTTEAFF	TGTGCCAGCAGCTTGGAAACAGGGACGACTGAAGCTTTCTTT
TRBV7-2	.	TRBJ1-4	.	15	CASSPRTVVGEKLFF	TGTGCCAGCAGCCCGCGGACAGTCGTGGGCGAAAAACTGTTTTTT
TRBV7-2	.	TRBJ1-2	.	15	CASSASQGLWYGYTF	TGTGCCAGCAGCGCCTCGCAGGGTCTGTGGTATGGCTACACCTTC
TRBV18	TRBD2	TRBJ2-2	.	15	CASSLTGLGTGELFF	TGTGCCAGCTCACTAACGGGACTAGGGACCGGGGAGCTGTTTTTT
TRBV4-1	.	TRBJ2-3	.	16	CASSQVRSPVKDTQYF	TGCGCCAGCAGCCAAGTTCGCAGTCCAGTAAAAGATACGCAGTATTTT
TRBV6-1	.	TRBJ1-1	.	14	CASNPAGGNTEAFF	TGTGCCAGCAACCCGGCAGGTGGGAACACTGAAGCTTTCTTT
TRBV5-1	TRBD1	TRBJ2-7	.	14	CASTGQGASYEQYF	TGCGCCAGCACGGGACAGGGGGCCTCCTACGAGCAGTACTTC
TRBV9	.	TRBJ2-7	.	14	CASSVGAGDYEQYF	TGTGCCAGCAGCGTGGGGGCAGGGGACTACGAGCAGTACTTC
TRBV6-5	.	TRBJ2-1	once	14	CASSQVGSYNEQFF	TGTGCCAGCAGTCAAGTCGGCTCCTACAATGAGCAGTTCTTC
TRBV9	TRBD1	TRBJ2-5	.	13	CASSVGQQETQYF	TGTGCCAGCAGCGTGGGACAGCAAGAGACCCAGTACTTC
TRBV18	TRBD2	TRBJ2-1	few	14	CASRRGGRINEQFF	TGTGCCAGCCGGAGGGGCGGGAGGATCAATGAGCAGTTCTTC
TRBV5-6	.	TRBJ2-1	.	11	CASSRENEQFF	TGTGCCAGCAGCCGGGAGAATGAGCAGTTCTTC
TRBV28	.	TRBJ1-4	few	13	CASTRGFNEKLFF	TGTGCCAGCACCCGGGGATTTAATGAAAAACTGTTTTTT
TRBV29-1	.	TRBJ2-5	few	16	CSVGEGGWWNQETQYF	TGCAGCGTTGGTGAAGGGGGTTGGTGGAACCAAGAGACCCAGTACTTC
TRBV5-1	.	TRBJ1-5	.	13	CASSLAGSEPQHF	TGCGCCAGCAGCTTGGCCGGGAGCGAGCCCCAGCATTTT
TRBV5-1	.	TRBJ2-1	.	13	CASSLGVYNEQFF	TGCGCCAGCAGCTTGGGAGTATACAATGAGCAGTTCTTC
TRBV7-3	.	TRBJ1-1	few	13	CASSRQVNTEAFF	TGTGCCAGCAGTAGGCAGGTGAACACTGAAGCTTTCTTT
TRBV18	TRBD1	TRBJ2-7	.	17	CASSPDLIVGQGQEQYF	TGTGCCAGCTCACCAGACCTTATAGTGGGACAGGGGCAGGAGCAGTACTTC
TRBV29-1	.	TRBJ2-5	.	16	CSVEDRGRERRETQYF	TGCAGCGTTGAAGATCGCGGGCGGGAAAGGAGAGAGACCCAGTACTTC
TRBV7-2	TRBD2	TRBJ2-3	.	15	CASSLEAGVPDTQYF	TGTGCCAGCAGCTTAGAGGCGGGAGTCCCAGATACGCAGTATTTT
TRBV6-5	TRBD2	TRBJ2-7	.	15	CASSYGLAGGYEQYF	TGTGCCAGCAGTTACGGACTAGCGGGAGGCTACGAGCAGTACTTC
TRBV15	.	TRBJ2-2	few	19	CATSRVRGSFSQNTGELFF	TGTGCCACCAGCAGAGTTAGGGGGAGCTTTTCGCAAAACACCGGGGAGCTGTTTTTT
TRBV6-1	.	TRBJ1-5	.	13	CASSVQSDQPQHF	TGTGCCAGCAGTGTACAGTCTGATCAGCCCCAGCATTTT
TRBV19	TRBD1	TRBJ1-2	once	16	CASIHRDSPLGYGYTF	TGTGCCAGTATCCACCGGGACAGCCCCCTGGGCTATGGCTACACCTTC
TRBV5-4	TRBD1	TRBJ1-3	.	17	CASSQTGQGPSGNTIYF	TGTGCCAGCAGCCAAACGGGACAGGGTCCCTCTGGAAACACCATATATTTT
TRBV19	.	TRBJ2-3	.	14	CATDDGKRSDTQYF	TGTGCCACCGATGACGGGAAGCGGTCAGATACGCAGTATTTT
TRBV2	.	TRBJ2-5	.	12	CASSESGETQYF	TGTGCCAGCAGTGAATCCGGGGAGACCCAGTACTTC
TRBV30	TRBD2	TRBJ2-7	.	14	CAWGGLATSYEQYF	TGCGCCTGGGGGGGACTAGCCACTTCCTACGAGCAGTACTTC
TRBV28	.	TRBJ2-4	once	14	CASSLNLAKNIQYF	TGTGCCAGCAGTTTGAACTTAGCCAAAAACATTCAGTACTTC
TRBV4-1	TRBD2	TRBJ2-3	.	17	CASSLAGAGVGTDTQYF	TGCGCCAGCAGCCTGGCTGGAGCGGGGGTCGGGACAGATACGCAGTATTTT
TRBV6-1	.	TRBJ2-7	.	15	CASSEVGQGRDEQYF	TGTGCCAGCAGTGAGGTAGGGCAGGGGAGAGACGAGCAGTACTTC
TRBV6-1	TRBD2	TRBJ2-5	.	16	CASSEGLAVGGETQYF	TGTGCCAGCAGTGAAGGACTAGCGGTGGGGGGGGAGACCCAGTACTTC
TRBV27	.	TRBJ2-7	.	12	CASSSSSYEQYF	TGTGCCAGCAGCTCGAGCTCCTACGAGCAGTACTTC
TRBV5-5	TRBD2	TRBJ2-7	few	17	CASSLVAETSGSYEQYF	TGTGCCAGCAGCTTGGTTGCAGAGACTAGCGGGAGCTACGAGCAGTACTTC
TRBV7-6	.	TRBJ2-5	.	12	CASSFGSETQYF	TGTGCCAGCAGCTTTGGGAGTGAGACCCAGTACTTC
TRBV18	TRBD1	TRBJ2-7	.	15	CASSPWDSLRHEQYF	TGTGCCAGCTCACCTTGGGACAGTCTCCGCCACGAGCAGTACTTC
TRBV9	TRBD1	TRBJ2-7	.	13	CASNLGTGDEQYF	TGTGCCAGCAACCTTGGTACAGGGGACGAGCAGTACTTC
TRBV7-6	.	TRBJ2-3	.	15	CASSSAGGLVGTQYF	TGTGCCAGCAGCTCTGCAGGGGGACTAGTGGGGACGCAGTATTTT
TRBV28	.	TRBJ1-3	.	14	CASSSFGSGNTIYF	.
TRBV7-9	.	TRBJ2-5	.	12	CASSRDQETQYF	TGTGCCAGCAGCCGGGATCAAGAGACCCAGTACTTC
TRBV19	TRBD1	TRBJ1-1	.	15	CASSSLGQENTEAFF	TGTGCCAGTAGTTCTCTGGGACAGGAGAACACTGAAGCTTTCTTT
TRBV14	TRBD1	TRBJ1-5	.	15	CASSPGTASNQPQHF	TGTGCCAGCAGCCCGGGGACAGCTAGCAATCAGCCCCAGCATTTT
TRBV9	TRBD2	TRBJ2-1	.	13	CASSVEASGEQFF	TGTGCCAGCAGCGTAGAGGCTAGCGGGGAGCAGTTCTTC
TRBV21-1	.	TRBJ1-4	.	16	CASSKGRGRINEKLFF	TGTGCCAGCAGCAAAGGGAGGGGACGGATTAATGAAAAACTGTTTTTT
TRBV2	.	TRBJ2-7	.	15	CASRKDIGSTYEQYF	TGTGCCAGCAGGAAGGACATCGGTTCCACCTACGAGCAGTACTTC
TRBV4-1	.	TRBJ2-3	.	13	CASGGGRGDTQYF	TGCGCCAGTGGGGGGGGCCGCGGGGATACGCAGTATTTT
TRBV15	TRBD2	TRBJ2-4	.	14	CATSRGLAENIQYF	TGTGCCACCAGCAGAGGACTAGCAGAAAACATTCAGTACTTC
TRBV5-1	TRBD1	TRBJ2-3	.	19	CASYGSGQAIFPFTDTQYF	TGCGCCAGCTATGGGTCTGGACAGGCTATATTCCCTTTCACAGATACGCAGTATTTT
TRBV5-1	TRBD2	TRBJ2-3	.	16	CASTGLAGGPADTQYF	TGCGCCAGCACCGGACTAGCGGGAGGCCCCGCAGATACGCAGTATTTT